Following are 23 T cell receptor beta chains from one sample sequenced in a study of CD8+CD57+ T cells in acquired aplastic anemia. The template for TCR beta VDJ and CDR3 sequence profiling was genomic DNA. TCRdb redid the calling of the reads with MiXCR, one entry per CDR3 protein. Among about 420,000 distinct CDR3 sequences listed, 65% to 75% were seen once. The sequenced sample was sorted CD4+, CD8+, or CD8+CD57+ T cells (not recorded which) from PBMCs. All receptors derive from a human donor in good health, serving as a control.

Many counts were recorded for this clonotype. The chain has TRBV19 and TRBJ2-2, with 7 bases aligning to TRBD1. The ends lost 1 base at V and 5 bases at J; junction bases unmatched: 10. CDR1 is LNHDA and CDR2 is SQIVND in the germline V gene (reference sequence). The CDR3 extends over 17 amino acids. CDR3 amino acids: CASSIGNRDRLTGELFF. CDR3 sequence (DNA): TGTGCCAGTAGTATAGGTAACCGGGACAGATTAACCGGGGAGCTGTTTTTT.

J is TRBJ1-1 and V is TRBV12-3 or TRBV12-4, with D hard to call. Trimming removed 5 bases at V and 0 bases at J, with 10 bases between. The CDR3 totals 14 residues. The CDR3 loop reads CASSPWKVNTEAFF. The CDR3 coding sequence is TGTGCCAGCAGTCCTTGGAAAGTGAACACTGAAGCTTTCTTT.

The V call is TRBV12-3 or TRBV12-4, the J call TRBJ1-6; unclear D gene. Trimming removed 3 bases from V and 5 bases from J, with 11 bases in between. The CDR3 covers 15 residues. CDR3 nucleotides: TGTGCCAGCAGTTTCGCGGGAATGGATAATTCACCCCTCCACTTT. Translation: CASSFAGMDNSPLHF.

This chain connects TRBV15 to TRBJ1-4; D not certain. This CDR3 region has 16 residues. V was pared by 5 bases and J by 3 bases, with 16 bases between. The germline gives CDR1 LNHNV, CDR2 YYDKDF (reference sequence). This CDR3 reads CATSALDPGANEKLFF. CDR3 nucleotides: TGTGCCACCAGCGCCCTAGACCCCGGGGCTAATGAAAAACTGTTTTTT.

The chain combines TRBV7-6 with TRBJ2-7; tentatively, D is TRBD1 (5 bases). The V gene's germline CDR1 is SGHVS and CDR2 FNYEAQ. The V end lost 5 bases, the J end lost 7 bases, and 15 bases lay between the germline ends. CDR3 size: 13 residues. CDR3 loop: CASSDSLVHEQYF. The CDR3 DNA reads as TGTGCCAGCAGCGACAGTTTGGTACATGAGCAGTACTTC.

J is TRBJ2-1 and V is TRBV29-1, with TRBD2 matching 8 bases. CDR3 length: 14 residues. Germline V CDR1 and CDR2: SQVTM, ANQGSEA. Germline trimming cut 3 bases from V and 0 bases from J; bases unmatched to any gene: 1. The CDR3, as DNA: TGCAGCGTTGAGCGGGGGGCCTCCTACAATGAGCAGTTCTTC. Its translation is CSVERGASYNEQFF.

Details on this clonotype: One end of the junction varies from germline; a read error may be responsible. CDR3 residues: CASSLAPGENNSPLHF. In DNA, the CDR3 is TGTGCCAGCAGCTTAGCGCCGGGAGAAAATAATTCACCTCTCCACTTT. This chain links TRBV7-2 with TRBJ1-6; no firm D call. From germline, CDR1 is SGHTA and CDR2 FQGNSA. This CDR3 spans 16 amino acids.

J is TRBJ1-6 and V is TRBV27; no clear D gene. In germline, CDR1 is MNHEY, CDR2 SMNVEV (reference sequence). This CDR3 spans 20 amino acids. V was clipped by 6 bases and J by 0 bases, with 24 bases between them. The CDR3 region is CASRPQRVGHYSSYNSPLHF. Here the CDR3 DNA reads TGTGCCAGCAGACCCCAACGTGTGGGCCACTATAGCTCCTATAATTCACCCCTCCACTTT.

This clonotype appeared many times. This rearrangement joins TRBV11-2 to TRBJ2-7; tentatively, D is TRBD2 (6 bases). The CDR3 totals 15 residues. Trimming removed 1 base from V and 2 bases from J, with 12 bases in between. CDR1 and CDR2 (germline): SGHAT, FQNNGV. CDR3 nucleotides: TGTGCCAGCAGCTTAGTGACGGGGGAGACCTACGAGCAGTACTTC. Its protein is CASSLVTGETYEQYF.

Points on this clonotype: Sequence at one end of the junction differs from germline and may be a read error. The chain combines TRBV7-2 with TRBJ2-1; D is possibly TRBD2 (6 bases). From germline, CDR1 is SGHTA and CDR2 FQGNSA. The CDR3 totals 17 residues. CDR3 sequence reads: CASSVDGHTSTYKEQFF. The DNA for the CDR3 is TGTGCCAGCAGCGTAGACGGACATACTAGCACCTACAAGGAGCAGTTCTTC.

Of note for this clonotype: Mismatch with germline at one junction end may stem from a read error. This sequence joins TRBV7-9 and TRBJ1-1; D remains ambiguous. The CDR3 contains 14 residues. Germline V lookup: CDR1 SEHNR, CDR2 FQNEAQ (reference sequence). This CDR3 is CASSSTLGSGPSYF. The CDR3 coding sequence is TGTGCCAGCAGCTCCACCCTTGGTAGCGGTCCTTCCTACTTT. Combining the CDR3 with reference TRBV7-9 and TRBJ1-1 gives the whole variable domain DTGVSQNPRHKITKRGQNVTFRCDPISEHNRLYWYRQTLGQGPEFLTYFQNEAQLEKSRLLSDRFSAERPKGSFSTLEIQRTEQGDSAMYLCASSSTLGSGPSYFGQGTRLTVV.

Concerning this clonotype: The CDR3 carries no conserved terminal phenylalanine or tryptophan, so it likely arises from a read error. The DNA is omitted, as the CDR3 cannot be located on it reliably, and the CDR3 follows TCRdb's listing. The CDR3 is CATAVGQADRPRQFGD. The V and J genes are TRBV24-1 and TRBJ2-2; the tabulated D call, TRBD1, remains unverified against the DNA. The CDR3 length equals 16 residues, ends included. The germline V gene encodes CDR1 KGHDR and CDR2 SFDVKD.

This clonotype has ten or more counts. The chain is built from TRBV6-6 and TRBJ1-3; D remains ambiguous. Germline assignment: CDR1 MNHNY and CDR2 SVGAGI (reference sequence). The CDR3 is 15 amino acids. V shed 5 bases and J shed 0 bases, with 11 bases lying between them. The CDR3 sequence is CASSRGRYSGNTIYF. CDR3 nucleotides: TGTGCCAGCAGTCGAGGACGGTACTCTGGAAACACCATATATTTT.

The V call is TRBV29-1, the J call TRBJ1-1; 7 positions match TRBD1. V trimming: 2 bases; J trimming: 1 base; junction bases outside the gene matches: 4. Germline CDR1 reads SQVTM; CDR2 reads ANQGSEA. The CDR3 is made up of 14 amino acids. The CDR3 nucleotides read TGCAGCGTTGAAAGACAGGGCCGGAACACTGAAGCTTTCTTT. Its translation is CSVERQGRNTEAFF.

Notes on this clonotype: As the CDR3 is not closed by the conserved phenylalanine or tryptophan, this likely results from a read error. The limits of the CDR3 on the DNA are not certain, so only TCRdb's listed CDR3 is given. The chain joins TRBV19 to TRBJ1-3; TRBD1 reflects the table's D call only, with no check against the DNA. 16 amino acids form the CDR3, both terminal residues included. Germline CDR1 and CDR2: LNHDA and SQIVND (reference sequence). The CDR3 here is CASSIPDPGANVLTFV.

This clonotype was observed at least ten times. The chain couples TRBV24-1 to TRBJ2-7, with D perhaps matching TRBD2 (6 bases). Germline CDR1 and CDR2: KGHDR and SFDVKD. V lost 4 bases and J lost 2, with 11 bases in between. CDR3 length: 14 amino acids. The CDR3 region is CATSDPGGTYEQYF. For the CDR3, the DNA is TGTGCCACCAGTGACCCCGGCGGGACCTACGAGCAGTACTTC.

This clonotype occurred a few times. This rearrangement joins TRBV15 to TRBJ2-2, with TRBD2 matching 10 bases. Per the germline V gene, CDR1 is LNHNV and CDR2 is YYDKDF (reference sequence). Trimming took 0 bases from V and 4 from J; bases not matched to a gene: 14. The CDR3 is 20 residues long. CDR3: CATSREARASGGAFTGELFF. The CDR3 nucleotides are TGTGCCACCAGCAGAGAAGCGAGGGCTAGCGGGGGAGCCTTCACCGGGGAGCTGTTTTTT.

This clonotype was detected ten times or more. The chain recombines TRBV20-1 with TRBJ2-7; weak D call: TRBD1 (5 bases). The V gene lost 3 bases and the J gene lost 5 bases, with 11 bases spanning the gap. Germline-derived CDR1 and CDR2 are DFQATT and SNEGSKA (reference sequence). The CDR3 runs 12 residues. CDR3 amino acids: CSASVSRDEQYF. CDR3 nucleotide sequence: TGCAGTGCTAGTGTGTCCAGGGACGAGCAGTACTTC.

Points on this clonotype: This may stem from a read error, because a much larger clone lies one nucleotide away. The genes are TRBV6-2 or TRBV6-3 and TRBJ1-6; 8 bases are shared with TRBD1. The V gene end was trimmed by 6 bases and the J gene end by 3 bases; junction bases not matched to a gene: 4. Germline CDR1 MNHEY, CDR2 SVGEGT. This CDR3 spans 15 amino acids. The CDR3 loop is CASRVTGGYNSPLHF. CDR3 DNA sequence: TGTGCCAGCAGGGTCACAGGGGGCTATAATTCACCCCTCCACTTT.

Of note for this clonotype: The CDR3 carries no conserved terminal phenylalanine or tryptophan, so it likely arises from a read error. The DNA is omitted, as the CDR3 cannot be located on it reliably, and the CDR3 follows TCRdb's listing. The genes are TRBV7-2 and TRBJ1-2; the D call TRBD1 from the table was never checked on the DNA. Germline lookup yields CDR1 SGHTA and CDR2 FQGNSA. The length of the CDR3 is 13 amino acids, counting both ends. The CDR3 sequence: CASRYTGTGGTDT.

This sequence joins TRBV12-3 or TRBV12-4 and TRBJ2-7; the D gene is possibly TRBD1 (6 bases). The V end was cut by 5 bases, the J end by 6 bases, with 11 bases between. The CDR3 loop spans 12 amino acids. The CDR3 nucleotides are TGTGCCAGCAGTGCCCAGACAGGCGAGCAGTACTTC. This translates into CASSAQTGEQYF.

The chain combines TRBV15 with TRBJ1-2; D is perhaps TRBD1 (5 bases). The CDR3 has 17 amino acids. Germline V lookup: CDR1 LNHNV, CDR2 YYDKDF (reference sequence). V lost 0 bases, J lost 9 bases, and 23 bases lay in between. The CDR3 reads CATSRDPVGAAPARYTF. The CDR3 nucleotides are TGTGCCACCAGCAGAGATCCTGTCGGGGCAGCGCCTGCTCGCTACACCTTC.

This clonotype was detected ten times or more. This sequence joins TRBV6-2 or TRBV6-3 and TRBJ2-5; D is perhaps TRBD2 (5 bases). Germline V gene data show CDR1 as MNHEY and CDR2 as SVGEGT. The CDR3 length is 14 residues. The V gene lost 6 bases and the J gene lost 0 bases, with 11 bases spanning the gap. CDR3 nucleotides: TGTGCCAGCAGATATGCCGGGAACCAAGAGACCCAGTACTTC. This sequence encodes CASRYAGNQETQYF.